Described below is a single TCR beta chain sequence and its context. Its antigen remains unidentified. There are 12 residues in the CDR3. The V end lost 6 bases, the J end lost 4 bases, and 9 bases lay between the germline ends. CDR1 is KGHDR and CDR2 is SFDVKD in the germline V gene. This specimen belongs to a study of post-analysis software for immune sequencing data. Background on the study: Disease trajectories encompassed relapsing-remitting, secondary progressive and progressive-relapsing multiple sclerosis. Whole-study findings and limits: A handful of TRBV segments appeared more often in patients than in controls, and TRBV5-6, TRBV5-1 and TRBV20-1 were among these.

cDNA libraries of TCR beta carried unique molecular identifiers. TCRdb reprocessed the PCR reads with MiXCR, giving one entry per CDR3 protein. The table has fewer than 850,000 distinct CDR3 sequences, about half seen once; the top ten hold roughly 4.4%. The V gene is TRBV24-1, the J gene TRBJ2-7; TRBD2 might be the D (5 bases). The sequenced sample consisted of blood. The clonotype originates from a girl aged 10 to 17 with multiple sclerosis. The CDR3 bases are TGTGCCACCAGTTCACGAGGGTACGAGCAGTACTTC. Its translation: CATSSRGYEQYF.